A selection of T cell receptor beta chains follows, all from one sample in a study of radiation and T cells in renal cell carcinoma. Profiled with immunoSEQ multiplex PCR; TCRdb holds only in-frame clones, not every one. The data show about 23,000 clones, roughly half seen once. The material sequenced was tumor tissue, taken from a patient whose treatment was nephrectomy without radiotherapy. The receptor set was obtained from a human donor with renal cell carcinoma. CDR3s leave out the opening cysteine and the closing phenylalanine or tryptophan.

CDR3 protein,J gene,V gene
ASSRTGSVREKLF,TRBJ1-4,TRBV18
ASSLGGVGYNEQF,TRBJ2-1,TRBV13
ASSVDIAGGPSYNEQF,TRBJ2-1,TRBV9
ASSLATLWGEQY,TRBJ2-7,TRBV7-2
ASSSGGQHPANEKLF,TRBJ1-4,TRBV7-9
AWRPRTGVIYNSPLH,TRBJ1-6,TRBV30
AWSGQVNQPQH,TRBJ1-5,TRBV30
ASSQAATGAYEQY,TRBJ2-7,TRBV4-2
SALGWIWGEQY,TRBJ2-7,TRBV29-1
ASSHGPYGYT,TRBJ1-2,TRBV14
SVETGQGQETQY,TRBJ2-5,TRBV29-1
ASSLGRAATNTEAF,TRBJ1-1,TRBV4-2
ASTQGMGNQETQY,TRBJ2-5,TRBV7-2
ASSLESKPQF,TRBJ2-1,TRBV5-1
ASSALGTTNEKLF,TRBJ1-4,TRBV9
ASSQDPSLQVTYEQY,TRBJ2-7,TRBV4-3
AWSRDEQF,TRBJ2-1,TRBV30
ASSENNYGYT,TRBJ1-2,TRBV25-1
ASSYSGQTYGYT,TRBJ1-2,TRBV6-5
ASSFRLLAGQKTQY,TRBJ2-5,TRBV7-6
ASSPLGGGYT,TRBJ1-2,TRBV9
AILRDRDFYGYT,TRBJ1-2,TRBV21-1
ASTTSAGMSSYEQY,TRBJ2-7,TRBV6-6
ASSFDSNTGELF,TRBJ2-2,TRBV7-9
ATSRDGRGNNQPQH,TRBJ1-5,TRBV15
ASSLEPHRGETQY,TRBJ2-5,TRBV5-4
ASRWGLYGYT,TRBJ1-2,TRBV6-6
ASSPETGKNSPLH,TRBJ1-6,TRBV18
AFRSGTAYGYT,TRBJ1-2,TRBV6-5
ASSRRDRGLANEKLF,TRBJ1-4,TRBV9
ASSAWTDQPQH,TRBJ1-5,TRBV9
ASSYSGRGNTEAF,TRBJ1-1,TRBV6-5
ASSQDIGITPHGYT,TRBJ1-2,TRBV4-1
ASSLSTGGYNEQF,TRBJ2-1,TRBV5-1
ASSSPPGQGDEQY,TRBJ2-7,TRBV7-9
ASRAGGTDTQY,TRBJ2-3,TRBV6-5